This T cell receptor (beta chain) was captured by sequencing in a study of blood T cell repertoires in COVID-19. Study-wide context: The United States, Italy and Spain supplied acute and convalescent COVID-19 samples. The cDNA or gDNA used as material had been derived from T cells, B-cell-depleted T cells, or PBMCs.

This table comes from immunoSEQ multiplex PCR, and its TCRdb copy is limited to in-frame clones, with some not included. The sample consists of roughly 260,000 clones, over 80% of them appearing once. The germline CDR1 and CDR2 sequences are SGHTA and FQGNSA. With 3 bases removed from V and 3 bases from J, the gap between germline ends came to 9 bases. There are 14 residues in the CDR3. Assignment of participants to cohorts was predicated upon participant-reported clinical history. Sequencing was done on a sample of PBMCs or T cells enriched from blood (not recorded which). The chain links TRBV7-2 to TRBJ2-1; possible D gene TRBD2, 6 bases. The receptor was derived from a woman aged 30 to 39 with acute COVID-19. CDR3 coding DNA: TGTGCCAGCAGCTTGGAGGGAGGCTACAATGAGCAGTTCTTC. This codes for CASSLEGGYNEQFF.